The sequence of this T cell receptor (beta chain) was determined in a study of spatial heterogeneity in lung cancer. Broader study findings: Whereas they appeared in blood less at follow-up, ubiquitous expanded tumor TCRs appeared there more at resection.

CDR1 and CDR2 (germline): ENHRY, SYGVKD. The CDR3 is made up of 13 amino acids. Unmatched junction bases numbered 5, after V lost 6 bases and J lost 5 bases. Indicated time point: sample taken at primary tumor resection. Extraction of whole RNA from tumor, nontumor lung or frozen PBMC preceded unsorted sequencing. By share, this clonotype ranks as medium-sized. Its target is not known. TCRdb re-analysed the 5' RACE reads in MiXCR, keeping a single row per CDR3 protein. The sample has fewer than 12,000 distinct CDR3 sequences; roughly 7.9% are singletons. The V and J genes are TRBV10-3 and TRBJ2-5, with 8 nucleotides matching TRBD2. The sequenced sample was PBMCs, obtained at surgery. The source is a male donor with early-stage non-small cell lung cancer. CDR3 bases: TGTGCCATCAGGTTAGCGGGAAAGGAGACCCAGTACTTC. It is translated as CAIRLAGKETQYF.